What follows are 2 T cell receptor beta chains derived from one specimen sequenced in a study of T cells in Graves' hyperthyroidism and ophthalmopathy. The CDR3 regions of TCR beta were amplified from RNA transcripts. An initial round of RT-PCR targeting the TCR CDR3 relied on the HTBI primer set. MiXCR, run by TCRdb on the multiplex PCR reads, gives a single entry per CDR3 protein. The sample has roughly 650,000 distinct CDR3 sequences, more than 15% seen once. What was sequenced was blood. The receptors stem from a woman aged 40-49 years with Graves' ophthalmopathy.

V is TRBV10-3 and J is TRBJ1-5; no firm D call. The CDR3 is made up of 12 amino acids. The germline V gene has CDR1 ENHRY and CDR2 SYGVKD. V shed 3 bases and J shed 4 bases, with 4 bases lying between them. The CDR3 coding sequence is TGTGCCATCAGTGATGGGAATCAGCCCCAGCATTTT. It codes for CAISDGNQPQHF.

The sample holds a few counts of this clonotype. The chain links TRBV4-2 to TRBJ2-5, with 7 bases aligning to TRBD2. The CDR3 is made up of 15 amino acids. The germline gives CDR1 LGHNA, CDR2 YNFKEQ. Trimming took 7 bases from V and 1 from J; bases not matched to a gene: 9. This chain's CDR3 is CASKLARPSQETQYF. The CDR3 nucleotides are TGTGCCAGCAAACTAGCGCGGCCCAGCCAAGAGACCCAGTACTTC.